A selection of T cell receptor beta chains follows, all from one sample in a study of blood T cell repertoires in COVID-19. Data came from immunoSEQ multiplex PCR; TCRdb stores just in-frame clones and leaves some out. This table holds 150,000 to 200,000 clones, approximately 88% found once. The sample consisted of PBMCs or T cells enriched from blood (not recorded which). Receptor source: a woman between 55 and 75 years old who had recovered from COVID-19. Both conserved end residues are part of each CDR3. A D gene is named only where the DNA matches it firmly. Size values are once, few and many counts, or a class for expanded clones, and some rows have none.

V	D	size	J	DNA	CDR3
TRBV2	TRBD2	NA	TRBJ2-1	TGTGCCAGCAGTCGGACTAGCGGGAAGGTCAATGAGCAGTTCTTC	CASSRTSGKVNEQFF
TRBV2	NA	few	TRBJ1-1	TGTGCCAGCCCCAGGGGTCTGAACACTGAAGCTTTCTTT	CASPRGLNTEAFF
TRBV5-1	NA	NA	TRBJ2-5	TGCGCCAGTTTACAGGGGGGGGAGACCCAGTACTTC	CASLQGGETQYF
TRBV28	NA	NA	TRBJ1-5	TGTGCCAGCAGGGAAGCAACCGGGAGATTGGTCGATCAGCCCCAGCATTTT	CASREATGRLVDQPQHF
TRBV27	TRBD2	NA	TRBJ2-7	TGTGCCAGCAGTCCGAAGACCGGGACTAGCGGGACCTACGAGCAGTACTTC	CASSPKTGTSGTYEQYF
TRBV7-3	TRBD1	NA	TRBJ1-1	TGTGCCAGCAGCTCGACAGGGGCGAACACTGAAGCTTTCTTT	CASSSTGANTEAFF
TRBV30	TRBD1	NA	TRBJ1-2	TGTGCCTGGAGGGAACAGGGGAATGGCTACACCTTC	CAWREQGNGYTF
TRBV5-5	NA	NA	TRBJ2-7	TGTGCCAGCAGCTCCGAACCAAGGGGAACCTACGAGCAGTACTTC	CASSSEPRGTYEQYF
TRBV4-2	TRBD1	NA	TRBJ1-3	TGTGCCAGCAGCCAGGACAGGGTTATGGGAAACACCATATATTTT	CASSQDRVMGNTIYF
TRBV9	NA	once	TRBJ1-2	TGTGCCAGCAGCAAAGCCGGGAGGGGCTACACCTTC	CASSKAGRGYTF